This TCR beta chain derives from a study of CD8 T cells in ankylosing spondylitis. Study results and limitations: Seven or eight highly homologous variants made up a TCR beta motif, and this motif appeared characteristic of ankylosing spondylitis blood. From matched ankylosing spondylitis synovial fluid, disease-linked clones were reportedly recovered at significantly enriched levels. Disease-linked clones had a CD8+ phenotype and relatively low frequency in peripheral blood. A subset of motif variants has previously been described in the synovial fluid and blood of reactive arthritis.

With molecular barcodes, quantitative 5'-RACE was used to make the TCR beta libraries. TCRdb ran MiXCR on the 5' RACE reads and lists one entry per CDR3 protein. The table includes about 500,000 distinct CDR3 sequences, approximately 5.3% detected once. This clonotype was seen at least ten times. Antigen: not known. This CDR3 spans 10 amino acids. Trimming took 5 bases from V and 3 from J, leaving 2 bases between them. The V gene's germline CDR1 is MDHEN and CDR2 SYDVKM. The rearrangement uses TRBV28 and TRBJ2-7; unclear D gene. The sequenced sample consisted of blood, either unsorted or a sorted T cell fraction (not recorded which). This receptor was taken from a male donor with ankylosing spondylitis. For the CDR3, the DNA is TGTGCCAGCAGTCGCTACGAGCAGTACTTC. It is translated as CASSRYEQYF.